The next 21 T cell receptor beta chains were all read from a single sample in a study of shared clonotypes between healthy human individuals. Here immunoSEQ multiplex PCR was the method, and the copy in TCRdb shows in-frame clones only, minus some. There are under 2.5 million clones in the sample; 85% to 95% occur only once, and 0.37% lies in the top ten. Sequencing was performed on naive CD4+ T cells from PBMCs. Indicated subset: CD45RA+ positively selected. Receptors originate from a man between 18 and 29 years old in good health. Some clones in this sample may be carry-over from other donors' samples.

The chain employs TRBV7-9 and TRBJ2-1; unclear D gene. The CDR3 spans 14 residues. The ends were cut back, 2 bases at V and 3 bases at J, with 8 bases in the middle. CDR1 is SEHNR, CDR2 FQNEAQ, per germline (reference sequence). The CDR3 DNA reads TGTGCCAGCAGCTTACCACTCTTCTACAATGAGCAGTTCTTC. Residues: CASSLPLFYNEQFF.

Note on this clone: Within the sample, other DNA sequences also encode this same CDR3. This chain connects TRBV2 to TRBJ1-5; D is perhaps TRBD1 (5 bases). V was clipped by 2 bases and J by 1 base, with 9 bases between them. Germline assignment: CDR1 SNHLY and CDR2 FYNNEI. There are 15 residues in the CDR3. The CDR3 DNA reads as TGTGCCAGCAGTGAATCCAGGGCAAGCAATCAGCCCCAGCATTTT. This gives the protein CASSESRASNQPQHF.

The chain carries TRBV7-9 and TRBJ2-1, with 9 bases that match TRBD2. The J segment lost 15 bases and the V segment lost 5 bases, leaving 20 bases of the junction unmatched. This CDR3 has 16 amino acids. Germline V CDR1 and CDR2: SEHNR, FQNEAQ (reference sequence). The CDR3 protein is CASSPTSSGNLLRRFF. As DNA, the CDR3 is TGTGCCAGCAGCCCTACGTCTAGCGGGAACCTACTTAGGCGGTTCTTC.

This sequence joins TRBV5-1 and TRBJ2-3; 7 bases are shared with TRBD2. Germline V gene lookup returns CDR1 SGHRS and CDR2 YFSETQ. Trimming took 2 bases from V and 4 from J; bases not matched to a gene: 13. The CDR3 runs to 17 residues. CDR3 sequence reads: CASSFLTAGSGADTQYF. The CDR3 nucleotides are TGCGCCAGCAGCTTCCTCACAGCGGGATCAGGAGCAGATACGCAGTATTTT.

J is TRBJ2-3 and V is TRBV5-1, with TRBD1 matching 9 bases. CDR1 SGHRS and CDR2 YFSETQ come from the germline V gene. Unmatched junction bases numbered 6, after V lost 4 bases and J lost 0 bases. This CDR3 has 16 residues. CDR3 nucleotides: TGCGCCAGCAGCACCGGACAGGGGCCTAGCACAGATACGCAGTATTTT. Translated: CASSTGQGPSTDTQYF.

This clone occurred once. The chain recombines TRBV6-6 with TRBJ1-5, with D unclear. CDR1 and CDR2 from the germline V gene are MNHNY and SVGAGI (reference sequence). V lost 5 bases to trimming and J lost 0 bases, with 11 bases between them. The CDR3 consists of 15 residues. The CDR3: CASSPIGVSNQPQHF. The CDR3 DNA sequence: TGTGCCAGCAGTCCGATCGGGGTTAGCAATCAGCCCCAGCATTTT.

The chain joins TRBV5-1 to TRBJ2-5; no definite D call. CDR3 length: 13 residues. The V gene lost 2 bases and the J gene lost 2 bases, with 7 bases spanning the gap. Germline values: CDR1 SGHRS, CDR2 YFSETQ. The CDR3 DNA reads TGCGCCAGCAGCTTCCGGATACAAGAGACCCAGTACTTC. Its translation is CASSFRIQETQYF.

V and J are TRBV5-1 and TRBJ2-1, with a weak D call TRBD2 (7 bases). The CDR3 runs 17 residues. Germline CDR1 SGHRS, CDR2 YFSETQ. V lost 4 bases and J 4 bases, leaving 21 bases between the germline ends. CDR3 amino acids: CASSRGGSADPYNEQFF. Written as DNA, the CDR3 is TGCGCCAGCAGCAGGGGGGGCTCGGCAGACCCATACAATGAGCAGTTCTTC.

This chain uses TRBV19 with TRBJ2-7, with D perhaps matching TRBD2 (5 bases). Trimming took 1 base from V and 1 from J, leaving 11 bases between them. Germline CDR1 is LNHDA and CDR2 is SQIVND (reference sequence). CDR3 length: 15 amino acids. Written as DNA, the CDR3 is TGTGCCAGTAGTATAGGAGGACTTCCATCCTACGAGCAGTACTTC. Translated: CASSIGGLPSYEQYF.

A word on this clone: Sequence at one end of the junction differs from germline and may be a read error. The V and J genes are TRBV7-9 and TRBJ2-3; the D gene is possibly TRBD1 (5 bases). This CDR3 has 15 residues. The germline V gene encodes CDR1 SEHNR and CDR2 FQNEAQ (reference sequence). The CDR3 bases are TGTGCCAGCAGTTTAGGGGCAGGGCACACAGATACGCAGTATTTT. It specifies CASSLGAGHTDTQYF.

The rearrangement links TRBV10-1 to TRBJ1-2; D is uncertain. The CDR3 has 13 amino acids. V was clipped by 11 bases and J by 0 bases, with 13 bases between them. The germline gives CDR1 WNHNN, CDR2 SYGVQD (reference sequence). The CDR3 region is CALRRPPNYGYTF. The CDR3 nucleotides read TGCGCCCTAAGACGCCCTCCTAACTATGGCTACACCTTC.

The chain's CDR3 is CASSLRRGQSTEAFF. CDR3 coding DNA: TGTGCCAGCAGCCTCCGCAGGGGGCAGAGCACTGAAGCTTTCTTT. This sequence joins TRBV11-2 and TRBJ1-1; 8 positions match TRBD1. V was pared by 5 bases and J by 4 bases, with 9 bases of the junction left unmatched. The CDR3 sequence is 15 residues long. Per the germline V gene, CDR1 is SGHAT and CDR2 is FQNNGV.

The gene calls are TRBV5-6 and TRBJ2-1; TRBD2 matches 13 bases. The V and J ends lost 6 bases and 6 bases, in that order; junction bases with no gene match: 15. CDR1 SGHDT and CDR2 YYEEEE come from the germline V gene. This CDR3 region has 18 residues. CDR3 in amino acids: CASNPGLAGVITGNEQFF. The CDR3 DNA reads as TGTGCCAGCAACCCTGGACTAGCGGGAGTCATTACGGGCAATGAGCAGTTCTTC.

The rearrangement links TRBV29-1 to TRBJ1-2; D not certain. The CDR3 consists of 13 residues. Trimming removed 3 bases from V and 3 bases from J, with 11 bases in between. Germline V gene lookup returns CDR1 SQVTM and CDR2 ANQGSEA. The CDR3 reads CSVEGPFYYGYTF. The CDR3 DNA is TGCAGCGTTGAGGGCCCTTTTTACTATGGCTACACCTTC.

This chain uses TRBV7-6 with TRBJ2-3; D is tentatively TRBD1 or TRBD2 (9 bases each). Germline V gene data show CDR1 as SGHVS and CDR2 as FNYEAQ. This CDR3 region has 17 residues. The V and J ends lost 5 bases and 7 bases respectively, with 25 bases between them. CDR3 in DNA: TGTGCCAGCAGCAGCCTAGCGGGGACAGGGTTTTTACATACGCAGTATTTT. It specifies CASSSLAGTGFLHTQYF.

The J gene is TRBJ2-6, the V gene TRBV7-9; D is perhaps TRBD1 (5 bases). CDR1 is SEHNR, CDR2 FQNEAQ, per germline (reference sequence). The CDR3 sequence is 17 residues long. V was pared by 1 base and J by 0 bases, with 10 bases between. The CDR3 DNA sequence: TGTGCCAGCAGCTTAGACAGGTTCACCTCTGGGGCCAACGTCCTGACTTTC. This codes for CASSLDRFTSGANVLTF.

The chain carries TRBV7-2 and TRBJ2-3; a weak D match, TRBD2 (6 bases). V was trimmed by 2 bases and J by 5 bases, leaving 17 bases between them. CDR3 length equals 16 residues. Germline lookup yields CDR1 SGHTA and CDR2 FQGNSA. The CDR3 bases are TGTGCCAGCAGCTTACGTGGGGGAGGCCGGCAAGATACGCAGTATTTT. Protein: CASSLRGGGRQDTQYF.

This clone has only one observation. V and J are TRBV29-1 and TRBJ2-5; the match to TRBD2 covers 14 bases. CDR3 length: 15 amino acids. Per the germline V gene, CDR1 is SQVTM and CDR2 is ANQGSEA. The junction had 5 bases not matched to a gene; V was cut back by 4 bases and J by 4 bases. The CDR3 nucleotides read TGCAGCGTTGCCAGACTAGCGGGAGGGCCAGAGACCCAGTACTTC. Translation gives CSVARLAGGPETQYF.

This chain joins TRBV5-1 and TRBJ2-7, with 13 bases fitting TRBD2. V lost 4 bases to trimming and J lost 4 bases; unmatched junction nucleotides: 5. The CDR3 is 15 amino acids. CDR1 is SGHRS, CDR2 YFSETQ, per germline. The CDR3 loop is CASSPGLAGQYEQYF. The CDR3 nucleotides read TGCGCCAGCAGCCCGGGACTAGCGGGGCAGTACGAGCAGTACTTC.

This sequence joins TRBV16 and TRBJ1-3, with D hard to call. V was pared by 2 bases and J by 0 bases, with 8 bases between. This CDR3 is built from 15 residues. Per germline, CDR1 KGHSY and CDR2 FQNENV. This CDR3 is CASSQGRVSGNTIYF. CDR3 sequence (DNA): TGTGCCAGCAGCCAAGGGAGGGTCTCTGGAAACACCATATATTTT.

With respect to this clone: A junction boundary mismatches the germline segment, possibly from a read error. Other DNA sequences of this sample code for an identical CDR3. The chain combines TRBV2 with TRBJ1-5; the D gene is possibly TRBD1 (5 bases). Germline V gene sequence: CDR1 SNHLY, CDR2 FYNNEI. CDR3 length equals 15 residues. The CDR3 DNA reads as TGCGCCAGCAGCGCCGACAGACCTAGCAATCAGCCCCAGCATTTT. It translates to CASSADRPSNQPQHF.